This T cell receptor beta chain was profiled in a study of blood T cells in healthy people across ages. The donors, healthy Caucasians from Russia, were aged 6 to 90. Study-wide results and caveats: The study regarded diversity estimates from one million T cells as underestimates. The lack of PBMC sorting stopped any conclusive naive versus antigen-experienced comparison. Roughly linearly, TCR beta diversity per million T cells fell as age increased.

This clonotype has more than one count but fewer than ten. What it binds is unknown. The ends were cut back, 5 bases at V and 0 bases at J, with 10 bases in the middle. Germline V gene lookup returns CDR1 SGHRS and CDR2 YFSETQ. The CDR3 totals 14 residues. Next came a second PCR, run for roughly 6 to 11 cycles, which used a sample-barcoded 5' primer along with a J-beta primer mix. TCRdb processed the 5' RACE reads anew with MiXCR; each CDR3 protein has one entry. The sample holds about 670,000 distinct CDR3 sequences; 40% to 45% are singletons and the top ten take 25% to 35%. The sequencing input was blood. This chain connects TRBV5-1 to TRBJ2-3; tentatively, D is TRBD1 (6 bases). The clonotype originates from a man older than 75 in good health. CDR3 amino acids: CASRSTGSTDTQYF. As DNA, the CDR3 is TGCGCCAGCAGGTCAACAGGGAGCACAGATACGCAGTATTTT.